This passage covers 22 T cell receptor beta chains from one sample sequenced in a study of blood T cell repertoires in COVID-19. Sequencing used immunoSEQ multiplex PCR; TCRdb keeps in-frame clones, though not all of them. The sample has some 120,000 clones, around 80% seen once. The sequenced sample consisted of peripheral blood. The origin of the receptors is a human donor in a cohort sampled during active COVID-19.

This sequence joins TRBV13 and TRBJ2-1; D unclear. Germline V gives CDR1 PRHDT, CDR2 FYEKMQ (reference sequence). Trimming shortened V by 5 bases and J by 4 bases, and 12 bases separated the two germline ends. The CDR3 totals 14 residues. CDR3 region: CASSPSSGYNEQFF. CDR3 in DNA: TGTGCCAGCAGCCCCAGTTCGGGTTACAATGAGCAGTTCTTC. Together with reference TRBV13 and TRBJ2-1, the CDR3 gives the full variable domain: AAGVIQSPRHLIKEKRETATLKCYPIPRHDTVYWYQQGPGQDPQFLISFYEKMQSDKGSIPDRFSAQQFSDYHSELNMSSLELGDSALYFCASSPSSGYNEQFFGPGTRLTVL.

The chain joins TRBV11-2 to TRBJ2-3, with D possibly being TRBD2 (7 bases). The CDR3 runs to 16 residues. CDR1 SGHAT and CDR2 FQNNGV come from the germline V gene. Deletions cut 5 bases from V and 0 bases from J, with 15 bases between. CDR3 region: CASSPWGGPSTDTQYF. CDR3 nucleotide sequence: TGTGCCAGCAGCCCATGGGGGGGGCCAAGCACAGATACGCAGTATTTT.

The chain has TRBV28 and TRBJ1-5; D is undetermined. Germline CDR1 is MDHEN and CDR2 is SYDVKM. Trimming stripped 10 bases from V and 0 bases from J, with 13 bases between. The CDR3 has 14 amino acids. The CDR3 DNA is TGTGCCATTCAGGCGTGGTATAGCAATCAGCCCCAGCATTTT. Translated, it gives CAIQAWYSNQPQHF.

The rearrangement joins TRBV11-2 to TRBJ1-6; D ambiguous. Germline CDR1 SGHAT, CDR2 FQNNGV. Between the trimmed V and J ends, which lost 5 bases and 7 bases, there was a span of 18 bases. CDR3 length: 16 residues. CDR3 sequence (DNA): TGTGCCAGCAGCCCCCGCTCATTAATTCAGAATTCACCCCTCCACTTT. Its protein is CASSPRSLIQNSPLHF. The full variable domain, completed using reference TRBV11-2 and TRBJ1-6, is EAGVAQSPRYKIIEKRQSVAFWCNPISGHATLYWYQQILGQGPKLLIQFQNNGVVDDSQLPKDRFSAERLKGVDSTLKIQPAKLEDSAVYLCASSPRSLIQNSPLHFGNGTRLTVT.

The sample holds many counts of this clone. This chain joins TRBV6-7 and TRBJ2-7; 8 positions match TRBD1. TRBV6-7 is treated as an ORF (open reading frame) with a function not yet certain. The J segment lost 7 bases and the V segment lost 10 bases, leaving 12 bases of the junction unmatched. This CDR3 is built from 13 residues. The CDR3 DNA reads TGTGCCAACTACCGGGACAGGCCTCTTGAGCAGTACTTC. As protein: CANYRDRPLEQYF.

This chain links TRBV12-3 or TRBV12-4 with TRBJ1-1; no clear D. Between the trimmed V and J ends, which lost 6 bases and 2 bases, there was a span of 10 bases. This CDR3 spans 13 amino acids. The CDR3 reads CASSEWRNTEAFF. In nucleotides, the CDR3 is TGTGCCAGCAGCGAATGGAGAAACACTGAAGCTTTCTTT.

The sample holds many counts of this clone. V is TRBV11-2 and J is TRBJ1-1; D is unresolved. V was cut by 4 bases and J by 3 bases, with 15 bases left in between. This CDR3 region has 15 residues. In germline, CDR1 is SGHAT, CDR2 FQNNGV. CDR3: CASSSQTPYDTEAFF. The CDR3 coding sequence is TGTGCCAGCAGCTCCCAGACACCTTACGACACTGAAGCTTTCTTT.

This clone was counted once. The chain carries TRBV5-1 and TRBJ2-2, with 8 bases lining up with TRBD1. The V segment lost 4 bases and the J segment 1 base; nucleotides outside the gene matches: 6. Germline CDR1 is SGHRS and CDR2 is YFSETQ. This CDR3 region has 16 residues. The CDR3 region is CASSPAGTGNTGELFF. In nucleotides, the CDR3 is TGCGCCAGCAGCCCGGCCGGGACAGGGAACACCGGGGAGCTGTTTTTT.

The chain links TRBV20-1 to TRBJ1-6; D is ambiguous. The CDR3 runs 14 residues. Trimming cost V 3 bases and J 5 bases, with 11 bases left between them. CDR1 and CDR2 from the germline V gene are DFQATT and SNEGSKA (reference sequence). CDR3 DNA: TGCAGTGCTAGTCCCCCTCTCGATAATTCACCCCTCCACTTT. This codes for CSASPPLDNSPLHF.

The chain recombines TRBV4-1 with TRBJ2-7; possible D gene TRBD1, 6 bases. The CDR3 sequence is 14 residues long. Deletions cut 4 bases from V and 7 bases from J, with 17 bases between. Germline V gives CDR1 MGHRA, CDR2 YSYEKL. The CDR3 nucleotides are TGCGCCAGCAGCCCAATATGGGGGCCGGAGGAGCAGTACTTC. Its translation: CASSPIWGPEEQYF.

DNA for the CDR3: TGTGCCACCAGCGGGCCAGGGCCCCAGCATTTT. This sequence encodes CATSGPGPQHF. The chain employs TRBV15 and TRBJ1-5; D is ambiguous. CDR1 LNHNV and CDR2 YYDKDF come from the germline V gene (reference sequence). The ends were cut back, 5 bases at V and 9 bases at J, with 8 bases in the middle. This CDR3 region has 11 residues.

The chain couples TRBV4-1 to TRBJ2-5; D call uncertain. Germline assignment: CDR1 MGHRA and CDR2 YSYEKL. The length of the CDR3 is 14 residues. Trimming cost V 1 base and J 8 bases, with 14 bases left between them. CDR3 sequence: CASSQGLRSPTQYF. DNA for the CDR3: TGCGCCAGCAGCCAAGGATTACGGTCCCCCACCCAGTACTTC.

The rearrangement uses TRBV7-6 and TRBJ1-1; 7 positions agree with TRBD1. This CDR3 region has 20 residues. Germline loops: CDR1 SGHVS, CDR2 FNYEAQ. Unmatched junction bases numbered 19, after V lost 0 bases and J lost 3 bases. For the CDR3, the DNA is TGTGCCAGCAGCTTAGCGTTAAAAACAGGGGTCCTCAGGGGGGACACTGAAGCTTTCTTT. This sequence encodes CASSLALKTGVLRGDTEAFF.

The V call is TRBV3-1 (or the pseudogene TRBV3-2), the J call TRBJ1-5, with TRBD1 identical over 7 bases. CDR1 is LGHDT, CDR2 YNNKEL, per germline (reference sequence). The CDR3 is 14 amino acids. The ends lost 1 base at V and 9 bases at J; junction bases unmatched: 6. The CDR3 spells CASSQGTGGWPQHF. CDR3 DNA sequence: TGTGCCAGCAGCCAAGGGACAGGTGGTTGGCCCCAGCATTTT.

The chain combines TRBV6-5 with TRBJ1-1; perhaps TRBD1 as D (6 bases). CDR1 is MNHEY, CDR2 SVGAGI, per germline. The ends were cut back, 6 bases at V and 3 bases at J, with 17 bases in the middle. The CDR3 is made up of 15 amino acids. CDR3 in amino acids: CASRDQGQAHTEAFF. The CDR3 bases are TGTGCCAGCAGGGATCAGGGGCAAGCGCACACTGAAGCTTTCTTT.

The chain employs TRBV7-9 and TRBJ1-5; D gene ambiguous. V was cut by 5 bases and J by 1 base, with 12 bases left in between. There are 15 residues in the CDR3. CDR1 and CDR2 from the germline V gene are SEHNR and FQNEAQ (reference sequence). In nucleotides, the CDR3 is TGTGCCAGCAGCCGTTCCGGTGTGAGCAATCAGCCCCAGCATTTT. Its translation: CASSRSGVSNQPQHF.

The CDR3 nucleotides are TGTGCCAGCAGTTTACCGGTTAACTATGGCTACACCTTC. It encodes CASSLPVNYGYTF. The J gene is TRBJ1-2, the V gene TRBV28; D is unresolved. V was pared by 2 bases and J by 1 base, with 5 bases between. Germline CDR1 MDHEN, CDR2 SYDVKM. CDR3 size: 13 residues.

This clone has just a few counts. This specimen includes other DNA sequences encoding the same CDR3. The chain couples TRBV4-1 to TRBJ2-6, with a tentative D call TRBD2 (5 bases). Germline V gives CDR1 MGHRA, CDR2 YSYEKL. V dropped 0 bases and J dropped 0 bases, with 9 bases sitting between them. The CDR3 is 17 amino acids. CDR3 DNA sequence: TGCGCCAGCAGCCAAGAACGGACTGGCTCTGGGGCCAACGTCCTGACTTTC. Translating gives CASSQERTGSGANVLTF.

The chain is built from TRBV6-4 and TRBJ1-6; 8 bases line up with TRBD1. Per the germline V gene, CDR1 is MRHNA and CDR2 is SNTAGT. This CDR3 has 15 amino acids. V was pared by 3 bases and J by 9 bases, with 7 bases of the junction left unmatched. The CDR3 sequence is CASSEGQGRGSPLHF. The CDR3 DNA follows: TGTGCCAGCAGTGAAGGACAGGGAAGGGGTTCACCCCTCCACTTT.

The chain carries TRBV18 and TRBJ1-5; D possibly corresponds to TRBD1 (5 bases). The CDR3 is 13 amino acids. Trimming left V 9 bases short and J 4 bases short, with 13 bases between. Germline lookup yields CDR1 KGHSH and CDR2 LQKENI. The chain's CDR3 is CASSTERNQPQHF. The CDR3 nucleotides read TGTGCCAGTTCGACAGAAAGGAATCAGCCCCAGCATTTT.

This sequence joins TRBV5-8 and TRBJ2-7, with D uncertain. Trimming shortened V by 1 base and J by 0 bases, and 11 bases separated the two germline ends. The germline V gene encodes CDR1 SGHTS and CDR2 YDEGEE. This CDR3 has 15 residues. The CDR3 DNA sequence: TGTGCCAGCAGCTTGCATCGCGGCGTCTCCTACGAGCAGTACTTC. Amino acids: CASSLHRGVSYEQYF. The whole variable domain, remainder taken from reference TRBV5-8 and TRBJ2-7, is EAGVTQSPTHLIKTRGQQATLRCSPISGHTSVYWYQQALGLGLQFLLWYDEGEERNRGNFPPRFSGRQFPNYSSELNVNALELEDSALYLCASSLHRGVSYEQYFGPGTRLTVT.

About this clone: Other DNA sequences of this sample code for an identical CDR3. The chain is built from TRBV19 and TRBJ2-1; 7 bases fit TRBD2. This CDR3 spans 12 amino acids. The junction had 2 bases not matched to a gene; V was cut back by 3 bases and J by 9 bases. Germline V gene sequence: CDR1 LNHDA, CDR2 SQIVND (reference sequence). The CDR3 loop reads CASSIGGGEQFF. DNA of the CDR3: TGTGCCAGTAGTATTGGGGGGGGTGAGCAGTTCTTC.